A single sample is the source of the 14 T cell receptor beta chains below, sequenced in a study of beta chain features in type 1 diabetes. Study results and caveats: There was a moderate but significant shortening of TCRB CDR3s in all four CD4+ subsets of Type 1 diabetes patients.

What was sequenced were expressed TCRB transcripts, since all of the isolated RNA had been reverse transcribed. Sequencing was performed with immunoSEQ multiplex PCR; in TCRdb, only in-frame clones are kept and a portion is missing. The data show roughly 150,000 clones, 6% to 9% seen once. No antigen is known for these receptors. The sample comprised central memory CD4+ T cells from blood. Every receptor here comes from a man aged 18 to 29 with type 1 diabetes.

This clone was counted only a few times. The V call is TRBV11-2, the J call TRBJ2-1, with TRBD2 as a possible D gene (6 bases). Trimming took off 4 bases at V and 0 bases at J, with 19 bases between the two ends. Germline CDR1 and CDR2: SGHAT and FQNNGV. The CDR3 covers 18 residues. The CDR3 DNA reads TGTGCCAGCAGCTGGGACGAGCGGAGGGGTAGCTCCTACAATGAGCAGTTCTTC. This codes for CASSWDERRGSSYNEQFF.

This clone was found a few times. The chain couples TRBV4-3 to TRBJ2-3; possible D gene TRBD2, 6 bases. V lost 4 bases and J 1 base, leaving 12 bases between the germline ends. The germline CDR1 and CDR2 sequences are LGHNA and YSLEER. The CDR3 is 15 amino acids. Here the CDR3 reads CASSPNGGGTDTQYF. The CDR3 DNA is TGCGCCAGCAGCCCTAACGGGGGAGGCACAGATACGCAGTATTTT.

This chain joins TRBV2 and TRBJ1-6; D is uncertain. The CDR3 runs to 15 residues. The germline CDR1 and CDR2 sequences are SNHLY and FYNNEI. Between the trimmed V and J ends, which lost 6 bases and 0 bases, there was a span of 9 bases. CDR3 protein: CASSGGSSYNSPLHF. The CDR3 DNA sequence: TGTGCCAGCAGCGGCGGGAGCTCCTATAATTCACCCCTCCACTTT.

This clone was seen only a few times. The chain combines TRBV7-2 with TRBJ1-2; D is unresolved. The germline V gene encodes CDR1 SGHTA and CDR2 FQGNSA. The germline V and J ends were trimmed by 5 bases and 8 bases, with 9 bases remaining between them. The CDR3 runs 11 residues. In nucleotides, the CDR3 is TGTGCCAGCAGCCCCCCTAGGGGCTACACCTTC. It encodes CASSPPRGYTF.

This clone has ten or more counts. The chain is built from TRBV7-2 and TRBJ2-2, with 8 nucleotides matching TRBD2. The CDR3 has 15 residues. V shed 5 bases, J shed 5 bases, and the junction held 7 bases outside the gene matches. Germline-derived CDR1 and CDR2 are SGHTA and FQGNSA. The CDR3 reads CASSPSGLRTGELFF. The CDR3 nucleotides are TGTGCCAGCAGCCCTAGCGGGTTGAGGACCGGGGAGCTGTTTTTT.

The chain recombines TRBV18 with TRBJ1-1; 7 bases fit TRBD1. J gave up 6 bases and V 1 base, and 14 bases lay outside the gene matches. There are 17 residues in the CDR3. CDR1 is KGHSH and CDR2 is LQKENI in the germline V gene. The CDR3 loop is CASSPRSLEQGMAEAFF. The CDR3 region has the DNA TGTGCCAGCTCACCACGAAGTTTGGAACAGGGGATGGCTGAAGCTTTCTTT.

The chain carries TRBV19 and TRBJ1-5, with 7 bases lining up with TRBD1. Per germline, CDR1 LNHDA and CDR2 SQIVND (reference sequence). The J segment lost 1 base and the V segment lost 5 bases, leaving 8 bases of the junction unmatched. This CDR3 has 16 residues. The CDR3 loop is CASSAYRGRSNQPQHF. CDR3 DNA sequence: TGTGCCAGTAGTGCATACAGGGGAAGGAGCAATCAGCCCCAGCATTTT.

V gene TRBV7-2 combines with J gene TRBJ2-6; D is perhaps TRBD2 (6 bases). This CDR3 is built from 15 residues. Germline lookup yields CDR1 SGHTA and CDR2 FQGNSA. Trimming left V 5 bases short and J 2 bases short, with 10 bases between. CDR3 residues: CASSNGRPGANVLTF. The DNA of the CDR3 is TGTGCCAGCAGCAACGGGAGACCTGGGGCCAACGTCCTGACTTTC. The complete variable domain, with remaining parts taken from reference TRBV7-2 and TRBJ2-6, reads GAGVSQSPSNKVTEKGKDVELRCDPISGHTALYWYRQSLGQGLEFLIYFQGNSAPDKSGLPSDRFSAERTGGSVSTLTIQRTQQEDSAVYLCASSNGRPGANVLTFGAGSRLTVL.

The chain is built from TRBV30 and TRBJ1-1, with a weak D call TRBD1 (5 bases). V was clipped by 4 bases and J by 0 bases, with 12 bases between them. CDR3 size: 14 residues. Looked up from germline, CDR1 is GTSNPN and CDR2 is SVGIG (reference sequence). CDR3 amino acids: CAWTGISMNTEAFF. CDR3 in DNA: TGTGCCTGGACAGGGATCTCCATGAACACTGAAGCTTTCTTT.

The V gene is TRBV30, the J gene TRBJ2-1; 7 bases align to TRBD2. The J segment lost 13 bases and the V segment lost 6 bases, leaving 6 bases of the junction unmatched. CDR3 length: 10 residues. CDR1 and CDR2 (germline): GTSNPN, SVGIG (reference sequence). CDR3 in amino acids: CACFERGQFF. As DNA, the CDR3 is TGTGCCTGTTTCGAGCGGGGCCAGTTCTTC.

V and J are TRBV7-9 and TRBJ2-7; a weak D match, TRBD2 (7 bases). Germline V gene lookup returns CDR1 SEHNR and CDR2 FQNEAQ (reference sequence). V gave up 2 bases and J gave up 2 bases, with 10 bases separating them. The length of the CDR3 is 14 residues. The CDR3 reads CASSLKGGPYEQYF. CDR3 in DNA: TGTGCCAGCAGCTTAAAGGGGGGGCCCTACGAGCAGTACTTC.

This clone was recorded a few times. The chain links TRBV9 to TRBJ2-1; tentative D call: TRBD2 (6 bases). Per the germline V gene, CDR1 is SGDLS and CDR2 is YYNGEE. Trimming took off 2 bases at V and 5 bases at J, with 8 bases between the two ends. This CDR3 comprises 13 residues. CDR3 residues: CASSVRDDNEQFF. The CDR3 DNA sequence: TGTGCCAGCAGCGTGCGGGACGACAATGAGCAGTTCTTC.

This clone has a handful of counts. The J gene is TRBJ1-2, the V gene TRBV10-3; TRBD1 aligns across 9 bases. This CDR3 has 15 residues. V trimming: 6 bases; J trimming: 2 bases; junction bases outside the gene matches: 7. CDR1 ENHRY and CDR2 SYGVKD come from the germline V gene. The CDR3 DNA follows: TGTGCCATCAGGGGGGCTGACAGGGGGAACTATGGCTACACCTTC. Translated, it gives CAIRGADRGNYGYTF.

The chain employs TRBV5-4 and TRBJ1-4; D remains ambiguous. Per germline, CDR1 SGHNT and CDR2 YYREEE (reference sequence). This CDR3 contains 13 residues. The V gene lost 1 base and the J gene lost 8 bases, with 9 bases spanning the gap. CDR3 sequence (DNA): TGTGCCAGCAGCTTGCAGTATTCCGAAAAACTGTTTTTT. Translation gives CASSLQYSEKLFF. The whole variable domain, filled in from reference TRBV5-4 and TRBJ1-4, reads ETGVTQSPTHLIKTRGQQVTLRCSSQSGHNTVSWYQQALGQGPQFIFQYYREEENGRGNFPPRFSGLQFPNYSSELNVNALELDDSALYLCASSLQYSEKLFFGSGTQLSVL.